Detailed here is one T cell receptor (beta chain). Its antigen is currently unknown. The sample belongs to a study of cytomegalovirus exposure and HLA in healthy donors. Study-level points and caveats: According to an earlier analysis, most TCR beta V segments yielded productive rearrangements about 87% or about 30% of the time. Sequencing likely generated an artifact that appeared as a cluster of highly shared sequence variants. Per a later analysis, HLA-associated TCR beta chains showed more clonal expansion than other, equally common TCR beta chains.

Primers for the PCR totalled 60 Vbeta and 13 Jbeta. The assay was immunoSEQ multiplex PCR, and TCRdb's table has in-frame clones only and misses some. The repertoire holds around 110,000 clones, with around two thirds as singletons. The sample taken for sequencing was PBMCs. This receptor was identified in a woman between 40 and 50 years old in good health and CMV-seropositive.

The CDR3 region has the DNA TGCGCCAGCAGCTTGTTAGCGGCGAACACCGGGGAGCTGTTTTTT. This encodes CASSLLAANTGELFF. The V call is TRBV5-1, the J call TRBJ2-2, with D perhaps TRBD2 (6 bases). The CDR3 sequence is 15 residues long. From germline, CDR1 is SGHRS and CDR2 YFSETQ. V gave up 1 base and J gave up 0 bases, with 7 bases separating them.